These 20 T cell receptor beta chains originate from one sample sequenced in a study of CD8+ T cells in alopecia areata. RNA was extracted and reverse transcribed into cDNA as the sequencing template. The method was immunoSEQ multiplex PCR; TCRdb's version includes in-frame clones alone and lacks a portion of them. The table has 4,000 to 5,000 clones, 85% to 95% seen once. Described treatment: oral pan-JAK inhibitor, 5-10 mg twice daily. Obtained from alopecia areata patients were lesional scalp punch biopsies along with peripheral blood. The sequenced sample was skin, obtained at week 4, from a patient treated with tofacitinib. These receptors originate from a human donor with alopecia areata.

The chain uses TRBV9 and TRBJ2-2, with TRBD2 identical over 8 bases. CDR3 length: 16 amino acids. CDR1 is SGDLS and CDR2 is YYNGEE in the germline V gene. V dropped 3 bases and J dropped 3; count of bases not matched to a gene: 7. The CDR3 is CASSAPVGGDTGELFF. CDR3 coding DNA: TGTGCCAGCAGCGCCCCGGTCGGGGGGGACACCGGGGAGCTGTTTTTT.

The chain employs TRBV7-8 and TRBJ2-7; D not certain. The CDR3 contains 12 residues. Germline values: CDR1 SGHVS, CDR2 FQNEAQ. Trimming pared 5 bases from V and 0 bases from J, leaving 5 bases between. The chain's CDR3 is CASSASSYEQYF. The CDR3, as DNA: TGTGCCAGCAGCGCGAGCTCCTACGAGCAGTACTTC. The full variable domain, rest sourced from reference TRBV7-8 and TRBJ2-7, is GAGVSQSPRYKVAKRGQDVALRCDPISGHVSLFWYQQALGQGPEFLTYFQNEAQLDKSGLPSDRFFAERPEGSVSTLKIQRTQQEDSAVYLCASSASSYEQYFGPGTRLTVT.

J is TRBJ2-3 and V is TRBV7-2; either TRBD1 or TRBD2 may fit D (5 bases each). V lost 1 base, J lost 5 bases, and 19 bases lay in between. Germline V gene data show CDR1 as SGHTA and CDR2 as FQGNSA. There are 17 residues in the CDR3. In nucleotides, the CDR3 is TGTGCCAGCAGCTTAGACGGACGGGGCGCTCTGGTAGATACGCAGTATTTT. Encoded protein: CASSLDGRGALVDTQYF.

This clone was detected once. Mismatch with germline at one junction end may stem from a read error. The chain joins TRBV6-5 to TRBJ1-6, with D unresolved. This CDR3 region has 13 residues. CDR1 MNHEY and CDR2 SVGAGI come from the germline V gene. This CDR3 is CASRPYYDSPLHF. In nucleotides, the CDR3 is TGTGCCAGCAGGCCGTACTATGATTCACCCCTCCACTTT.

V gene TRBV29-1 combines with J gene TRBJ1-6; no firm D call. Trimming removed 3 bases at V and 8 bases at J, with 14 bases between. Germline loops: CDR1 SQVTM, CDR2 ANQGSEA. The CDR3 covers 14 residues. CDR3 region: CSVDSGRRYSPLHF. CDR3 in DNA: TGCAGCGTTGACTCCGGGCGTCGATATTCACCCCTCCACTTT.

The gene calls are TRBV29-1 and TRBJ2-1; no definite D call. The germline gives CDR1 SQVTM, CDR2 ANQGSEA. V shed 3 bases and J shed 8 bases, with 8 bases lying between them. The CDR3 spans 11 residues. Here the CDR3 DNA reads TGCAGCGTTGAGGGGTTAGATGAGCAGTTCTTC. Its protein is CSVEGLDEQFF.

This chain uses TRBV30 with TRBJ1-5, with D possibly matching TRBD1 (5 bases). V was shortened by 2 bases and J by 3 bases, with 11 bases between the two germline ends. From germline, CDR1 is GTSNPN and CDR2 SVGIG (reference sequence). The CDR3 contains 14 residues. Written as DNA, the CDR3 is TGTGCCTGGAGTTCGGGGGATTTCAATCAGCCCCAGCATTTT. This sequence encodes CAWSSGDFNQPQHF.

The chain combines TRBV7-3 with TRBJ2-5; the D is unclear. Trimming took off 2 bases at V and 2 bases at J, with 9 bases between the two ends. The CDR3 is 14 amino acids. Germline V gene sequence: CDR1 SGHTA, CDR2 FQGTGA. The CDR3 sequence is CASSLGPLQETQYF. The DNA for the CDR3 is TGTGCCAGCAGCTTAGGTCCTCTTCAAGAGACCCAGTACTTC.

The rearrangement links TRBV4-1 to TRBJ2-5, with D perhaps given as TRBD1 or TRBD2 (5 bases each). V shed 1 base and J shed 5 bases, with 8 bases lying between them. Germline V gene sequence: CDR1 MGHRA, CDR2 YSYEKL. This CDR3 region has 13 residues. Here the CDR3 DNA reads TGCGCCAGCAGCCAAGGGGACGGGGAGACCCAGTACTTC. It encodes CASSQGDGETQYF.

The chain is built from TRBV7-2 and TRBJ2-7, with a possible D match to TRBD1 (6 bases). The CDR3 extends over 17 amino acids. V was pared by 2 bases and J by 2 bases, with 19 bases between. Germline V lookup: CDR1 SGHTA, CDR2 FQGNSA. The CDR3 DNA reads TGTGCCAGCAGCTTACCACCACCTACAGGGATCGCCTACGAGCAGTACTTC. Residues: CASSLPPPTGIAYEQYF.

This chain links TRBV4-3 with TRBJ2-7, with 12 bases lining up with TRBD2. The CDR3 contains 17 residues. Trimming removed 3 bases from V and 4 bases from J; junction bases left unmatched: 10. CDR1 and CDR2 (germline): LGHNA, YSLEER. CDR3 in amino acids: CASSHELAGGPFYEQYF. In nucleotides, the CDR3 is TGCGCCAGCAGCCACGAACTAGCGGGGGGCCCCTTTTACGAGCAGTACTTC.

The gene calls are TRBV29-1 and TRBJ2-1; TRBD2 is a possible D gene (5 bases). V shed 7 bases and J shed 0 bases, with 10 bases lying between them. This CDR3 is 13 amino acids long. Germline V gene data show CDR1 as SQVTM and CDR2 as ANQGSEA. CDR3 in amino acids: CSEKRDSYNEQFF. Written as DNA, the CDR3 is TGCAGCGAGAAACGGGACTCCTACAATGAGCAGTTCTTC.

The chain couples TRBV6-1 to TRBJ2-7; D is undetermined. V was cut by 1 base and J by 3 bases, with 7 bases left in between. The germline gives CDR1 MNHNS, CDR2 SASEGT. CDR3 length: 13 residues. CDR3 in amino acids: CASSEGWGYEQYF. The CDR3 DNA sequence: TGTGCCAGCAGTGAAGGCTGGGGCTACGAGCAGTACTTC.

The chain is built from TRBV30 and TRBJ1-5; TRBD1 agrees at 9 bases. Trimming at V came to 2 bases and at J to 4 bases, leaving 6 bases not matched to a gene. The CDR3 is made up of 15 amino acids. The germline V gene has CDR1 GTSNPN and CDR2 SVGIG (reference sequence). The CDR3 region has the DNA TGTGCCTGGAGTATGACAGGGGGTGGTAATCAGCCCCAGCATTTT. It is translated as CAWSMTGGGNQPQHF.

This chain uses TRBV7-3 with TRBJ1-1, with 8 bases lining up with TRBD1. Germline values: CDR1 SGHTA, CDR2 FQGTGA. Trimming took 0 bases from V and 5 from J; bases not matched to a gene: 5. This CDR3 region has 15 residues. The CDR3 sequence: CASSLTGTGRTEAFF. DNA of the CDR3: TGTGCCAGCAGCTTAACGGGGACAGGAAGGACTGAAGCTTTCTTT.

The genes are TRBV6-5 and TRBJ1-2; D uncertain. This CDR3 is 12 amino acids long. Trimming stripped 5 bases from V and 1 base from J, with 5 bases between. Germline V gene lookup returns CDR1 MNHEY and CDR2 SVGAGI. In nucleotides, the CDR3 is TGTGCCAGCAGTCCCTATAACTATGGCTACACCTTC. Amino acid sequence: CASSPYNYGYTF.

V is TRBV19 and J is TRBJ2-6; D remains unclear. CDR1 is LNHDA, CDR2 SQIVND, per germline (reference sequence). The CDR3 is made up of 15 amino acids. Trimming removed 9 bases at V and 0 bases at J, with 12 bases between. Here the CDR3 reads CASLQVSSGANVLTF. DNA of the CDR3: TGTGCCAGCCTGCAGGTTTCCTCTGGGGCCAACGTCCTGACTTTC. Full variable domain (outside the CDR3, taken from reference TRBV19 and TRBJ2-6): DGGITQSPKYLFRKEGQNVTLSCEQNLNHDAMYWYRQDPGQGLRLIYYSQIVNDFQKGDIAEGYSVSREKKESFPLTVTSAQKNPTAFYLCASLQVSSGANVLTFGAGSRLTVL.

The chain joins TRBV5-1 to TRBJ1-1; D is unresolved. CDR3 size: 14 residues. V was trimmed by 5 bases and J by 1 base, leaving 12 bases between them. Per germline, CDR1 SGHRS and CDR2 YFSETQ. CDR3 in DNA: TGCGCCAGCAGTCGAGGACTAACGAACACTGAAGCTTTCTTT. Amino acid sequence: CASSRGLTNTEAFF.

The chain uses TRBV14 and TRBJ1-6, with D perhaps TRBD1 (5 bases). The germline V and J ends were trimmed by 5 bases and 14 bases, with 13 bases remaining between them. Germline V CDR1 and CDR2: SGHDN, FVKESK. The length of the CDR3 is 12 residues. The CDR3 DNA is TGTGCCAGCAGCACCCTGGAAGGGGCCCTCCACTTT. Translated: CASSTLEGALHF.

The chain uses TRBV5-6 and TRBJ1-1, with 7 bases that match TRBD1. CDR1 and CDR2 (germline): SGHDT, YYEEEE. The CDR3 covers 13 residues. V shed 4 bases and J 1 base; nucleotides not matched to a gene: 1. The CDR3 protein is CASSRQGNTEAFF. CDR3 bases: TGTGCCAGCAGCCGACAGGGGAACACTGAAGCTTTCTTT.